Listed here are 28 T cell receptor beta chains from one sample, sequenced in a study of T-cell memory formation after mild COVID-19. TCRdb passed the 5' RACE reads through MiXCR, listing each CDR3 protein once. In the table there are 400,000 to 500,000 distinct CDR3 sequences, 20% of which are singletons. The source material was PBMCs or a T cell subset sorted from them (not recorded which). These receptor sequences come from an adult woman who had mild COVID-19 (a few samples of this study predate the infection). Cell type and time point are not known.

The table lists this clonotype with a few counts. The genes are TRBV12-3 or TRBV12-4 and TRBJ1-5; D ambiguous. Trimming left V 2 bases short and J 6 bases short, with 8 bases between. The CDR3 contains 13 residues. CDR3 residues: CASSLKEGQPQHF. As DNA, the CDR3 is TGTGCCAGCAGTTTAAAGGAAGGTCAGCCCCAGCATTTT.

In DNA form, the CDR3 reads TGTGCCAGCAGCCGGAGGATGGGGACTGAAGCTTTCTTT. Amino acids: CASSRRMGTEAFF. J is TRBJ1-1 and V is TRBV3-1; D gene ambiguous. Germline V gives CDR1 LGHDT, CDR2 YNNKEL (reference sequence). This CDR3 spans 13 amino acids. Trimming removed 4 bases at V and 5 bases at J, with 11 bases between.

CDR3 region: CSARGVLRTEAFF. The CDR3 bases are TGCAGTGCTAGAGGAGTATTGCGCACTGAAGCTTTCTTT. The rearrangement links TRBV20-1 to TRBJ1-1; D ambiguous. CDR3 size: 13 residues. CDR1 is DFQATT, CDR2 SNEGSKA, per germline (reference sequence). Trimming took 1 base from V and 4 from J, leaving 10 bases between them.

This clonotype was detected only a few times. The rearrangement links TRBV7-2 to TRBJ1-6; D possibly corresponds to TRBD1 (5 bases). Looked up from germline, CDR1 is SGHTA and CDR2 is FQGNSA. With 4 bases removed from V and 0 bases from J, the gap between germline ends came to 13 bases. CDR3 length: 17 residues. CDR3 coding DNA: TGTGCCAGCAGCTCAGGGTGGGGGAGCTCCTATAATTCACCCCTCCACTTT. Amino acid sequence: CASSSGWGSSYNSPLHF.

This clonotype was detected a few times. The chain employs TRBV2 and TRBJ2-1; D assignment may be TRBD1 or TRBD2 (5 bases each). Deletions cut 5 bases from V and 7 bases from J, with 18 bases between. The germline CDR1 and CDR2 sequences are SNHLY and FYNNEI. There are 15 residues in the CDR3. Here the CDR3 DNA reads TGTGCCAGCAGTCCGGGGCAGCCGGAATCGAATGAGCAGTTCTTC. Residues: CASSPGQPESNEQFF.

This clonotype was seen a handful of times. The chain recombines TRBV2 with TRBJ2-3, with a tentative D call TRBD2 (6 bases). The CDR3 runs to 15 residues. V dropped 3 bases and J dropped 2 bases, with 12 bases sitting between them. Germline CDR1 reads SNHLY; CDR2 reads FYNNEI. CDR3 region: CASSEAAGTTDTQYF. The CDR3, as DNA: TGTGCCAGCAGTGAGGCGGCGGGGACCACAGATACGCAGTATTTT.

This clonotype came up a few times. The V call is TRBV12-3 or TRBV12-4, the J call TRBJ2-7; tentatively, D is TRBD1 or TRBD2 (5 bases each). The CDR3 runs 18 residues. The V end was cut by 4 bases, the J end by 7 bases, with 29 bases between. The CDR3 loop is CASSYPPTGTDMFWEQYF. For the CDR3, the DNA is TGTGCCAGCAGTTACCCACCGACCGGGACCGACATGTTCTGGGAGCAGTACTTC.

This clonotype was counted only a few times. The chain uses TRBV25-1 and TRBJ2-5; tentatively, D is TRBD1 (5 bases). CDR1 and CDR2 from the germline V gene are MGHDK and SYGVNS. This CDR3 has 15 amino acids. V shed 0 bases and J shed 5 bases, with 13 bases lying between them. The DNA for the CDR3 is TGTGCCAGCAGTGAATATAAGGGGTTGAGGGAGACCCAGTACTTC. Translated: CASSEYKGLRETQYF.

The chain joins TRBV6-2 or TRBV6-3 to TRBJ2-3; perhaps TRBD1 as D (6 bases). Trimming stripped 7 bases from V and 4 bases from J, with 15 bases between. Germline V CDR1 and CDR2: MNHEY, SVGEGT. This CDR3 spans 14 amino acids. The CDR3 here is CASNPRGFADTQYF. CDR3 coding DNA: TGTGCCAGCAACCCGAGGGGGTTCGCAGATACGCAGTATTTT.

This clonotype showed up just a few times. The J gene is TRBJ2-3, the V gene TRBV7-9, with D perhaps TRBD1 (6 bases). Trimming left V 11 bases short and J 4 bases short, with 7 bases between. The CDR3 covers 10 residues. Germline CDR1 and CDR2: SEHNR and FQNEAQ (reference sequence). CDR3 bases: TGTGCCGCAGGGGCAGATACGCAGTATTTT. Its protein is CAAGADTQYF.

V gene TRBV20-1 combines with J gene TRBJ2-1; 8 nucleotides match TRBD2. Germline CDR1 DFQATT, CDR2 SNEGSKA (reference sequence). The CDR3 length is 18 residues. V was clipped by 3 bases and J by 6 bases; unmatched bases: 19. The CDR3 loop is CSARLRNSVAGRGNEQFF. Written as DNA, the CDR3 is TGCAGTGCTAGGCTAAGGAATTCCGTAGCGGGAAGGGGCAATGAGCAGTTCTTC.

The DNA for the CDR3 is TGTGCCCTACAGCGGGGACCGAACACTGAAGCTTTCTTT. Its protein product is CALQRGPNTEAFF. The rearrangement joins TRBV30 to TRBJ1-1; D is possibly TRBD1 (5 bases). Germline-derived CDR1 and CDR2 are GTSNPN and SVGIG (reference sequence). The CDR3 covers 13 residues. The V end was cut by 8 bases, the J end by 1 base, with 14 bases between.

The V gene is TRBV12-3 or TRBV12-4, the J gene TRBJ2-4, with 7 bases fitting TRBD1. This CDR3 comprises 14 residues. Unmatched junction bases numbered 6, after V lost 1 base and J lost 9 bases. For the CDR3, the DNA is TGTGCCAGCAGTTTAGAGGGGGCCTCGCGCATTCAGTACTTC. Translated, it gives CASSLEGASRIQYF.

This sequence joins TRBV12-3 or TRBV12-4 and TRBJ1-6; 11 bases map to TRBD1. The J segment lost 7 bases and the V segment lost 5 bases, leaving 4 bases of the junction unmatched. This CDR3 is 15 amino acids long. The CDR3 spells CASSPRDRGNSPLHF. The CDR3 DNA is TGTGCCAGCAGTCCCCGGGACAGGGGGAATTCACCCCTCCACTTT.

This clonotype was counted only a few times. The CDR3 spells CAIRGDSGAGNNSPLHF. The CDR3 bases are TGTGCCATCAGGGGGGACAGTGGGGCAGGCAACAATTCACCCCTCCACTTT. This sequence joins TRBV10-3 and TRBJ1-6, with TRBD1 identical over 7 bases. The CDR3 length is 17 residues. V lost 6 bases, J lost 7 bases, and 15 bases stayed unmatched. Germline V lookup: CDR1 ENHRY, CDR2 SYGVKD.

In its sample, this clonotype was seen a few times. The J gene is TRBJ1-5, the V gene TRBV7-8; D remains ambiguous. V dropped 0 bases and J dropped 5 bases, with 8 bases sitting between them. Per the germline V gene, CDR1 is SGHVS and CDR2 is FQNEAQ. The CDR3 has 14 amino acids. CDR3 protein: CASSLANRHQPQHF. CDR3 nucleotide sequence: TGTGCCAGCAGCTTAGCGAACAGACATCAGCCCCAGCATTTT.

CDR3: CASSYGFGKGHHEQYF. DNA for the CDR3: TGTGCCAGCAGTTACGGTTTTGGGAAGGGCCACCACGAGCAGTACTTC. This chain uses TRBV6-5 with TRBJ2-7; D call uncertain. The CDR3 is 16 amino acids. V was trimmed by 2 bases and J by 5 bases, leaving 19 bases between them. The germline gives CDR1 MNHEY, CDR2 SVGAGI.

This clonotype was detected a few times. V usage is TRBV6-1 and J usage is TRBJ1-1; weak D call: TRBD1 (5 bases). Germline CDR1 reads MNHNS; CDR2 reads SASEGT. With 4 bases removed from V and 2 bases from J, the gap between germline ends came to 23 bases. This CDR3 has 18 residues. The CDR3 DNA sequence: TGTGCCAGCAGTGGGCAGGGATTTTGGACGCCGCAAAACACTGAAGCTTTCTTT. It translates to CASSGQGFWTPQNTEAFF.

The genes are TRBV6-5 and TRBJ1-3; no definite D call. Between the trimmed V and J ends, which lost 5 bases and 0 bases, there was a span of 14 bases. This CDR3 is built from 16 residues. In germline, CDR1 is MNHEY, CDR2 SVGAGI. The chain's CDR3 is CASSQVSRSSGNTIYF. CDR3 sequence (DNA): TGTGCCAGCAGTCAAGTTTCCCGCTCCTCTGGAAACACCATATATTTT.

This clonotype has just a few counts. The V and J genes are TRBV4-2 and TRBJ2-7; TRBD2 matches 9 bases. Germline trimming cut 0 bases from V and 4 bases from J; bases unmatched to any gene: 4. Germline V gene data show CDR1 as LGHNA and CDR2 as YNFKEQ. The CDR3 loop spans 15 amino acids. The CDR3, as DNA: TGTGCCAGCAGCCAAGAGCGGGGGGGCCAATACGAGCAGTACTTC. It yields the protein CASSQERGGQYEQYF.

This sequence joins TRBV30 and TRBJ2-7, with 8 bases lining up with TRBD1. This CDR3 comprises 15 residues. CDR1 and CDR2 (germline): GTSNPN, SVGIG (reference sequence). V shed 3 bases, J shed 2 bases, and the junction held 9 bases outside the gene matches. The CDR3 is CAWRPSDRATYEQYF. For the CDR3, the DNA is TGTGCCTGGAGGCCGTCGGACAGGGCCACCTACGAGCAGTACTTC. Full variable domain (remainder filled in from reference TRBV30 and TRBJ2-7): SQTIHQWPATLVQPVGSPLSLECTVEGTSNPNLYWYRQAAGRGLQLLFYSVGIGQISSEVPQNLSASRPQDRQFILSSKKLLLSDSGFYLCAWRPSDRATYEQYFGPGTRLTVT.

The V and J genes are TRBV7-9 and TRBJ2-7; 10 bases align to TRBD1. The ends lost 5 bases at V and 4 bases at J; junction bases unmatched: 11. This CDR3 is built from 16 residues. Germline loops: CDR1 SEHNR, CDR2 FQNEAQ (reference sequence). This CDR3 reads CASSQRRDRGRYEQYF. The CDR3, as DNA: TGTGCCAGCAGCCAACGGCGTGACAGGGGGCGATACGAGCAGTACTTC.

Only a few counts were recorded for this clonotype. This chain joins TRBV20-1 and TRBJ2-5; TRBD2 might be the D (6 bases). V lost 3 bases and J lost 5, with 16 bases in between. The germline gives CDR1 DFQATT, CDR2 SNEGSKA (reference sequence). This CDR3 is built from 14 residues. The CDR3 protein is CSASHREWKETQYF. The CDR3 region has the DNA TGCAGTGCTAGTCACCGGGAGTGGAAGGAGACCCAGTACTTC.

This clonotype was counted only a few times. The rearrangement uses TRBV14 and TRBJ1-2; D remains ambiguous. V was pared by 2 bases and J by 6 bases, with 13 bases between. The CDR3 is 14 amino acids. The germline CDR1 and CDR2 sequences are SGHDN and FVKESK. CDR3: CASSQTDSRDGYTF. The CDR3 nucleotides are TGTGCCAGCAGCCAAACCGACTCCCGGGATGGCTACACCTTC.

This clonotype turned up a few times. The gene calls are TRBV12-3 or TRBV12-4 and TRBJ1-3, with 8 bases fitting TRBD1. Trimming removed 6 bases from V and 2 bases from J; junction bases left unmatched: 12. This CDR3 has 17 amino acids. In DNA, the CDR3 is TGTGCCAGCAGGCAAACTCTCAGGGGGCTCGCTGGAAACACCATATATTTT. Its protein is CASRQTLRGLAGNTIYF.

A few counts support this clonotype. The rearrangement uses TRBV7-9 and TRBJ2-6; D remains ambiguous. Trimming pared 0 bases from V and 1 base from J, leaving 4 bases between. CDR1 is SEHNR, CDR2 FQNEAQ, per germline (reference sequence). The CDR3 loop spans 15 amino acids. CDR3 region: CASSLAFSGANVLTF. In nucleotides, the CDR3 is TGTGCCAGCAGCTTAGCGTTTTCTGGGGCCAACGTCCTGACTTTC.

This clonotype was detected only a few times. The chain carries TRBV7-9 and TRBJ2-2, with TRBD1 matching 8 bases. Germline V gene lookup returns CDR1 SEHNR and CDR2 FQNEAQ (reference sequence). There are 14 residues in the CDR3. With 4 bases clipped from V and 4 bases from J, the junction kept 2 bases outside the gene matches. DNA for the CDR3: TGTGCCAGCAGCTCCGGGACAGGCACCGGGGAGCTGTTTTTT. This translates into CASSSGTGTGELFF.

This clonotype came up a few times. The CDR3 is CSVVDRNRGGYGYTF. CDR3 bases: TGCAGCGTCGTCGATAGGAATAGGGGTGGCTATGGCTACACCTTC. The chain links TRBV29-1 to TRBJ1-2, with D possibly matching TRBD1 (5 bases). The CDR3 covers 15 residues. V was cut by 6 bases and J by 4 bases, with 21 bases left in between. Germline lookup yields CDR1 SQVTM and CDR2 ANQGSEA.